This entry lists 7 T cell receptor beta chains sequenced from one sample in a study of T cell responses to AZD1222 COVID-19 vaccine. Repertoires were generated with immunoSEQ multiplex PCR, while TCRdb's copy carries only in-frame clones and drops some. The sample includes about 110,000 clones, around nine tenths seen only once; the top ten take more than 15%. The sample was peripheral blood, taken on day 0 of AZD1222 vaccination. All receptors come from an adult in good health.

The rearrangement uses TRBV11-2 and TRBJ1-1, with 8 bases fitting TRBD1. The germline V gene has CDR1 SGHAT and CDR2 FQNNGV. This CDR3 spans 15 amino acids. Trimming took 1 base from V and 1 from J; bases not matched to a gene: 2. CDR3 loop: CASSLGQGRNTEAFF. DNA for the CDR3: TGTGCCAGCAGCTTAGGACAGGGGCGGAACACTGAAGCTTTCTTT.

This clone was recorded a few times. CDR3: CACASRTGNEKLFF. Here the CDR3 DNA reads TGTGCCTGTGCTAGCCGGACGGGGAATGAAAAACTGTTTTTT. The chain employs TRBV6-5 and TRBJ1-4, with D unclear. This CDR3 comprises 14 residues. Germline V gives CDR1 MNHEY, CDR2 SVGAGI. Between the trimmed V and J ends, which lost 11 bases and 5 bases, there was a span of 18 bases.

V is TRBV6-1 and J is TRBJ1-3; D gene ambiguous. The V gene lost 2 bases and the J gene lost 0 bases, with 14 bases spanning the gap. The CDR3 covers 17 residues. Germline V gene data show CDR1 as MNHNS and CDR2 as SASEGT. For the CDR3, the DNA is TGTGCCAGCAGTGAATCGGGGTGGTGGAGCTCTGGAAACACCATATATTTT. Protein product: CASSESGWWSSGNTIYF.

CDR3 in amino acids: CASSAERGRDTQYF. DNA of the CDR3: TGTGCCAGTAGTGCCGAGCGGGGACGGGATACGCAGTATTTT. This sequence joins TRBV19 and TRBJ2-3; 7 positions match TRBD2. The CDR3 has 14 amino acids. The germline V gene encodes CDR1 LNHDA and CDR2 SQIVND (reference sequence). The trim removed 5 bases at V and 6 bases at J, leaving 8 bases unmatched.

The CDR3 spells CASSLGGVSLVEQYF. The DNA for the CDR3 is TGCGCCAGCAGCTTGGGAGGGGTGTCCCTCGTCGAGCAGTACTTC. V gene TRBV5-1 combines with J gene TRBJ2-7; D might be TRBD1 or TRBD2, each matching 5 bases. This CDR3 region has 15 residues. CDR1 and CDR2 (germline): SGHRS, YFSETQ. V was trimmed by 0 bases and J by 6 bases, leaving 16 bases between them.

The rearrangement links TRBV5-5 to TRBJ2-3, with D uncertain. The CDR3 has 16 amino acids. V was pared by 3 bases and J by 2 bases, with 16 bases between. CDR1 is SGHKS and CDR2 is YYEKEE in the germline V gene (reference sequence). CDR3 coding DNA: TGTGCCAGCAGCTGGGCCCGACTTACGAACACAGATACGCAGTATTTT. Protein sequence: CASSWARLTNTDTQYF. The full variable domain, in which reference TRBV5-5 and TRBJ2-3 provide the parts outside the CDR3, is DAGVTQSPTHLIKTRGQQVTLRCSPISGHKSVSWYQQVLGQGPQFIFQYYEKEERGRGNFPDRFSARQFPNYSSELNVNALLLGDSALYLCASSWARLTNTDTQYFGPGTRLTVL.

This rearrangement joins TRBV15 to TRBJ1-6, with D perhaps TRBD1 (5 bases). The V end was cut by 5 bases, the J end by 5 bases, with 19 bases between. Germline CDR1 reads LNHNV; CDR2 reads YYDKDF (reference sequence). The CDR3 is 17 amino acids. CDR3 DNA sequence: TGTGCCACCAGCCGGAGGCGGGGCCCGATTAATAATTCACCCCTCCACTTT. Protein: CATSRRRGPINNSPLHF.